This TCR beta chain was recorded in a study of long-term antiretroviral therapy in people with HIV. From each donor, at least one pre-ART PBMC sample and at least two post-ART PBMC samples were obtained. Details on this clone: Its matching antigen is unknown.

Sequencing relied on immunoSEQ assay v3.0, run at survey level. Generated by immunoSEQ multiplex PCR, the TCRdb table keeps only in-frame clones and is missing some. This sample has about 16,000 clones, with 70% to 85% found just once. CDR1 and CDR2 from the germline V gene are SGHNT and YYREEE (reference sequence). This CDR3 is built from 13 residues. General study results and limits: Post-ART diversity increased but stayed below transplant donor controls. Blood collection from about 2003 to 2018 possibly occurred under older ART regimens.

The rearrangement joins TRBV5-4 to TRBJ2-5; no clear D. The end of the DNA is better explained by TRBJ2-7, so the J call may be wrong. This TCR was recovered from a woman in her forties or fifties with HIV. Specimen: unsorted PBMCs, collected 1.5 years before starting antiretroviral therapy. CDR3 residues: CASSLNRGYEQYF. CDR3 coding DNA: TGTGCCAGCAGCTTAAACCGAGGCTACGAGCAGTACTTC.